This T cell receptor (beta chain) was sequenced in a study of regulatory T cells in long-lasting Graves disease. Study-level background: Under 3 months of antithyroid drugs had been taken by newly diagnosed Graves' patients.

Regarding time point: newly diagnosed GD, antithyroid drugs for less than 3 months. RNA from PBMCs was the source of the TCR library. Deletions cut 6 bases from V and 6 bases from J, with 14 bases between. This CDR3 has 13 residues. Germline-derived CDR1 and CDR2 are MNHNS and SASEGT. Researchers made TCR beta libraries by using iRepertoire HTBI primers and running Arm-PCR on CDR3 regions. TCRdb re-called the multiplex PCR reads through MiXCR, storing one row per CDR3 protein. This table holds 600,000 to 650,000 distinct CDR3 sequences, around 17% found once. In addition, the sample was reused for a study of T cells in Graves' hyperthyroidism and ophthalmopathy. As reported in that work: Using the HTBI primer set, a first-round RT-PCR was run on the TCR CDR3. Most clonotypes expanded in the thyroid (above 0.001) were also present in blood. The model foresaw ophthalmopathy a median roughly 6.3 months prior to onset.

The material was peripheral blood mononuclear cells (PBMCs), obtained at new diagnosis, from a patient treated with antithyroid drugs. This clonotype was obtained from a woman aged 25 to 39 with Graves disease. The chain uses TRBV6-1 and TRBJ1-2; D might be TRBD1 (6 bases). The CDR3 DNA follows: TGTGCCAGCAGAATACAGGGAGGGGATGGCTACACCTTC. Its translation is CASRIQGGDGYTF.